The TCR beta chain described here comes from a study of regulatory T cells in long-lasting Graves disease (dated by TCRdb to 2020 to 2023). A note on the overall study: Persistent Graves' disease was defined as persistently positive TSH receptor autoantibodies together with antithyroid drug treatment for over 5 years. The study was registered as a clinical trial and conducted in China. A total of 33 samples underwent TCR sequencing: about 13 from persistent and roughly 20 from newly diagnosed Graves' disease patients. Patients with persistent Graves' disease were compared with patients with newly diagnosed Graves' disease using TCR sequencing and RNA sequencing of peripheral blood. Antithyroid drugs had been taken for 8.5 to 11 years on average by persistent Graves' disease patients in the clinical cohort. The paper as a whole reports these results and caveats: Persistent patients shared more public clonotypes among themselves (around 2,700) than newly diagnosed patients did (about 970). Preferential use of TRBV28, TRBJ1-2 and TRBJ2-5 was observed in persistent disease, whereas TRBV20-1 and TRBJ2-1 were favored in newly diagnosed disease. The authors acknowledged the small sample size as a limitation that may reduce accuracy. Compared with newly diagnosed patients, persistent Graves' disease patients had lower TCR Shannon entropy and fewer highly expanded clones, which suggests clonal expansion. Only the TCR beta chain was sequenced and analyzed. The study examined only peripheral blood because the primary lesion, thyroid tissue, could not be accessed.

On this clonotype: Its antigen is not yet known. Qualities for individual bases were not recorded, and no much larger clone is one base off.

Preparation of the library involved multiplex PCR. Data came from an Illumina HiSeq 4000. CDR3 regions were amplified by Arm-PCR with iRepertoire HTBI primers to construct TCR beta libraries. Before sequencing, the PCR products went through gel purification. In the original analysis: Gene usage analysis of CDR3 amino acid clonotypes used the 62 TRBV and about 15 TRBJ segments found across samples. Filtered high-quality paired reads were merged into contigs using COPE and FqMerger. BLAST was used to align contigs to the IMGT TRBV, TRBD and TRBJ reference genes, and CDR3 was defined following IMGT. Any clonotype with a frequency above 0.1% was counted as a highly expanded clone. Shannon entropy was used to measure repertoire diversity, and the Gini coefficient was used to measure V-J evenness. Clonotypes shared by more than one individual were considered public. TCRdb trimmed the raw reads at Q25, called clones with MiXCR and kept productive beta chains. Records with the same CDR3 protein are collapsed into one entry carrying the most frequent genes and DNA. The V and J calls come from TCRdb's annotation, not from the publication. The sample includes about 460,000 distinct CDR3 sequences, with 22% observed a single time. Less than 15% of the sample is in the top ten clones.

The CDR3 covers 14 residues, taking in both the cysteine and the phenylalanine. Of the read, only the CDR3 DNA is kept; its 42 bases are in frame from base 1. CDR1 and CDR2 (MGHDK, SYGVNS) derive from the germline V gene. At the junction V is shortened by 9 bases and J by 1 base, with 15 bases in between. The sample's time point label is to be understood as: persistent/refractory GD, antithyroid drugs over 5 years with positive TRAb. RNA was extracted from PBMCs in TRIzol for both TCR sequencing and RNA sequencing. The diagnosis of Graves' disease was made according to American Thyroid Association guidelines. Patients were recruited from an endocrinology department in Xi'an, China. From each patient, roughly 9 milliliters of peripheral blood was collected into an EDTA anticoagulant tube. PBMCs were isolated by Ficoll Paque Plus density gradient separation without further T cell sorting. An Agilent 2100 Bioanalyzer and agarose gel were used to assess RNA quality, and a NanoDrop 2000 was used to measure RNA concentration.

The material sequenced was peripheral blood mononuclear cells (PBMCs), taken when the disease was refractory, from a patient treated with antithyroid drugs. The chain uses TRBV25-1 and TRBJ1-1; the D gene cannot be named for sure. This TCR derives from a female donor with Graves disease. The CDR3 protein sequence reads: CASHPGMTNTEAFF. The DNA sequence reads TGTGCCAGTCACCCCGGGATGACGAACACTGAAGCTTTCTTT.